These 17 T cell receptor beta chains originate from one sample sequenced in a study of shared clonotypes between healthy human individuals. Some clones are missing from TCRdb's copy, which holds only in-frame ones; the method was immunoSEQ multiplex PCR. The repertoire includes roughly 320,000 clones, 87% of them detected once, and around 15% sits in the top ten. The sequencing input was memory CD8+ T cells sorted from blood. Subset reported: CD45RO+ cells pooled with CCR7-negative TemRA cells. The receptors were gathered from a young man in good health.

The chain combines TRBV5-4 with TRBJ1-1, with 9 bases identical to TRBD1. V trimming: 2 bases; J trimming: 8 bases; junction bases outside the gene matches: 7. CDR3 size: 14 residues. Looked up from germline, CDR1 is SGHNT and CDR2 is YYREEE (reference sequence). CDR3 coding DNA: TGTGCCAGCAGCTTCAGGACAGGGGCTACGGAAGCTTTCTTT. This gives the protein CASSFRTGATEAFF. Full variable domain (outside the CDR3, taken from reference TRBV5-4 and TRBJ1-1): ETGVTQSPTHLIKTRGQQVTLRCSSQSGHNTVSWYQQALGQGPQFIFQYYREEENGRGNFPPRFSGLQFPNYSSELNVNALELDDSALYLCASSFRTGATEAFFGQGTRLTVV.

This clone has just one count. The genes are TRBV7-9 and TRBJ2-7; either TRBD1 or TRBD2 may fit D (6 bases each). The CDR3 has 16 amino acids. Germline CDR1 and CDR2: SEHNR and FQNEAQ (reference sequence). V gave up 8 bases and J gave up 2 bases, with 22 bases separating them. CDR3 in DNA: TGTGCCAGCCTGAAGGGGGGCAGGGGCAATCCCTACGAGCAGTACTTC. Its protein product is CASLKGGRGNPYEQYF.

The chain is built from TRBV30 and TRBJ1-2; D not certain. Per germline, CDR1 GTSNPN and CDR2 SVGIG (reference sequence). This CDR3 region has 12 residues. Trimming shortened V by 0 bases and J by 4 bases, and 6 bases separated the two germline ends. The CDR3 DNA sequence: TGTGCCTGGAGTGTTGCGTTCTATGGCTACACCTTC. The encoded protein is CAWSVAFYGYTF. Supplemented by reference TRBV30 and TRBJ1-2, the full variable domain reads SQTIHQWPATLVQPVGSPLSLECTVEGTSNPNLYWYRQAAGRGLQLLFYSVGIGQISSEVPQNLSASRPQDRQFILSSKKLLLSDSGFYLCAWSVAFYGYTFGSGTRLTVV.

The DNA of the CDR3 is TGTGCCAGCAGTACCAAGGACAGGGTTGGGACCCAGTACTTC. Its protein product is CASSTKDRVGTQYF. The genes are TRBV28 and TRBJ2-5, with TRBD1 identical over 8 bases. Germline V gene data show CDR1 as MDHEN and CDR2 as SYDVKM. With V trimmed by 5 bases and J by 7 bases, 9 bases remained unmatched. The CDR3 has 14 residues.

The genes are TRBV7-9 and TRBJ2-5; 7 bases line up with TRBD1. The germline V gene encodes CDR1 SEHNR and CDR2 FQNEAQ (reference sequence). CDR3 size: 14 residues. J was trimmed by 5 bases and V by 7 bases; bases with no gene match: 10. CDR3 nucleotide sequence: TGTGCCAGCAACCCCACAGGGGTAGGGGAGACCCAGTACTTC. It translates to CASNPTGVGETQYF.

The CDR3 sequence is CASSYYPPSGDGEQFF. Written as DNA, the CDR3 is TGCGCCAGCAGTTATTACCCCCCCTCAGGGGATGGTGAGCAGTTCTTC. The rearrangement uses TRBV5-1 and TRBJ2-1; TRBD1 is a possible D gene (6 bases). The CDR3 sequence is 16 residues long. CDR1 is SGHRS and CDR2 is YFSETQ in the germline V gene. V lost 5 bases to trimming and J lost 9 bases, with 24 bases between them.

This clone was counted many times. V is TRBV30 and J is TRBJ1-1, with D possibly TRBD1 on 5 matching bases. This CDR3 is built from 15 residues. V shed 3 bases and J shed 4 bases, with 18 bases lying between them. Germline V gene lookup returns CDR1 GTSNPN and CDR2 SVGIG (reference sequence). The DNA of the CDR3 is TGTGCCTGGAGCGAAATCCCCCAGGGCTCCACTGAAGCTTTCTTT. Protein sequence: CAWSEIPQGSTEAFF.

The rearrangement joins TRBV27 to TRBJ1-2, with D possibly matching TRBD1 (5 bases). The CDR3 extends over 15 amino acids. V was cut by 5 bases and J by 5 bases, with 18 bases left in between. In germline, CDR1 is MNHEY, CDR2 SMNVEV (reference sequence). CDR3 DNA: TGTGCCAGCAGTCCCGCGTTGGGGGATCGGTATGGCTACACCTTC. Its translation: CASSPALGDRYGYTF.

V is TRBV10-3 and J is TRBJ2-5, with TRBD1 identical over 9 bases. CDR1 and CDR2 (germline): ENHRY, SYGVKD. CDR3 length: 12 amino acids. J lost 10 bases, V lost 4 bases, and 4 bases had no gene match. The CDR3 here is CAISGDREGQYF. The CDR3 DNA reads TGTGCCATCAGTGGGGACAGGGAGGGCCAGTACTTC.

This clone was observed once. V and J are TRBV28 and TRBJ1-1, with D maybe TRBD1 (5 bases). The CDR3 length is 15 residues. V gave up 5 bases and J gave up 0 bases, with 13 bases separating them. Germline-derived CDR1 and CDR2 are MDHEN and SYDVKM. CDR3 sequence reads: CASSEYRFMNTEAFF. In DNA form, the CDR3 reads TGTGCCAGCAGTGAATACAGGTTCATGAACACTGAAGCTTTCTTT.

The chain employs TRBV9 and TRBJ2-3, with D uncertain. CDR3 length: 15 amino acids. Germline-derived CDR1 and CDR2 are SGDLS and YYNGEE. The ends were cut back, 2 bases at V and 6 bases at J, with 16 bases in the middle. This chain's CDR3 is CASSVSLSFGDTQYF. CDR3 DNA: TGTGCCAGCAGCGTTTCTCTCTCGTTTGGGGATACGCAGTATTTT.

This clone has a single count. The chain uses TRBV7-9 and TRBJ2-3; D gene uncertain. V was pared by 1 base and J by 2 bases, with 7 bases between. This CDR3 spans 14 amino acids. CDR1 is SEHNR and CDR2 is FQNEAQ in the germline V gene (reference sequence). Here the CDR3 reads CASSLVPSTDTQYF. For the CDR3, the DNA is TGTGCCAGCAGCTTAGTCCCTTCCACAGATACGCAGTATTTT.

The rearrangement uses TRBV7-9 and TRBJ1-1, with 10 nucleotides matching TRBD1. CDR3 length: 15 amino acids. CDR1 is SEHNR and CDR2 is FQNEAQ in the germline V gene (reference sequence). V lost 1 base and J lost 3; bases outside the gene matches: 2. The CDR3 coding sequence is TGTGCCAGCAGCTTAGGGACAGGGGGTGACACTGAAGCTTTCTTT. Translating gives CASSLGTGGDTEAFF.

V is TRBV7-8 and J is TRBJ2-7, with TRBD1 matching 9 bases. Germline CDR1 reads SGHVS; CDR2 reads FQNEAQ. This CDR3 is 14 amino acids long. J was trimmed by 5 bases and V by 2 bases; bases with no gene match: 4. The CDR3 is CASSLPDRGDEQYF. DNA for the CDR3: TGTGCCAGCAGCTTACCGGACAGGGGCGACGAGCAGTACTTC.

The chain joins TRBV4-1 to TRBJ1-5, with TRBD1 matching over 10 bases. This CDR3 has 18 residues. The trim removed 2 bases at V and 0 bases at J, leaving 7 bases unmatched. Germline V lookup: CDR1 MGHRA, CDR2 YSYEKL. The CDR3 nucleotides read TGCGCCAGCAGCCAACTCGGGACAGGGGTTTATAGCAATCAGCCCCAGCATTTT. Translating gives CASSQLGTGVYSNQPQHF.

V is TRBV6-5 and J is TRBJ1-2, with unresolved D. The ends were cut back, 3 bases at V and 5 bases at J, with 10 bases in the middle. Germline loops: CDR1 MNHEY, CDR2 SVGAGI. This CDR3 comprises 13 residues. This CDR3 is CASSYSSSYGYTF. For the CDR3, the DNA is TGTGCCAGCAGTTATTCTTCGTCGTATGGCTACACCTTC.

V usage is TRBV7-9 and J usage is TRBJ2-1; possible D gene TRBD2, 6 bases. CDR1 is SEHNR, CDR2 FQNEAQ, per germline (reference sequence). The CDR3 spans 16 residues. V lost 0 bases and J lost 8, with 17 bases in between. The CDR3 coding sequence is TGTGCCAGCAGCTTAGCTCCGACCCAATCTAGCGATGAGCAGTTCTTC. Its translation: CASSLAPTQSSDEQFF. The full variable domain, rest sourced from reference TRBV7-9 and TRBJ2-1, is DTGVSQNPRHKITKRGQNVTFRCDPISEHNRLYWYRQTLGQGPEFLTYFQNEAQLEKSRLLSDRFSAERPKGSFSTLEIQRTEQGDSAMYLCASSLAPTQSSDEQFFGPGTRLTVL.